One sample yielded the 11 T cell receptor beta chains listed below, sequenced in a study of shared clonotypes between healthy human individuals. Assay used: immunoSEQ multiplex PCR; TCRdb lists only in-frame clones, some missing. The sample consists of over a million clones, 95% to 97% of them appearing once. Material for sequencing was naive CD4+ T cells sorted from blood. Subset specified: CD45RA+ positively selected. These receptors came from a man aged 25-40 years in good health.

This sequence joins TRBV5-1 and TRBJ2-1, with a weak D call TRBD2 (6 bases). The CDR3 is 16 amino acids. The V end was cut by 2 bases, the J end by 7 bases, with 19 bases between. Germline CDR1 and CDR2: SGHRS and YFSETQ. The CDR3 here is CASSFPRGFRGNEQFF. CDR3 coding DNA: TGCGCCAGCAGCTTTCCCCGGGGGTTCCGAGGGAATGAGCAGTTCTTC.

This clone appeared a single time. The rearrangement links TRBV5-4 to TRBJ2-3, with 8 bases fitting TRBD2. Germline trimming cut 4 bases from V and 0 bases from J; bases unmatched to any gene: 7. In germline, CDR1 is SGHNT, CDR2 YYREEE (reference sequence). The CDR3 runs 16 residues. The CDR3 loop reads CASSPSGPFSTDTQYF. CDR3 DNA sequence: TGTGCCAGCAGCCCTAGCGGGCCCTTTAGCACAGATACGCAGTATTTT.

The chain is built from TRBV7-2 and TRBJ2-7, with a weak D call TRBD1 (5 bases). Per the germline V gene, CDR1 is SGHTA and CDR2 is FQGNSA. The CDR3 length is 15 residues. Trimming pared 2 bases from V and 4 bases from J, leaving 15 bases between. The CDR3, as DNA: TGTGCCAGCAGCTTATGGCTGGACACCGCTTACGAGCAGTACTTC. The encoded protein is CASSLWLDTAYEQYF. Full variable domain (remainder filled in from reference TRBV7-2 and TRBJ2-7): GAGVSQSPSNKVTEKGKDVELRCDPISGHTALYWYRQSLGQGLEFLIYFQGNSAPDKSGLPSDRFSAERTGGSVSTLTIQRTQQEDSAVYLCASSLWLDTAYEQYFGPGTRLTVT.

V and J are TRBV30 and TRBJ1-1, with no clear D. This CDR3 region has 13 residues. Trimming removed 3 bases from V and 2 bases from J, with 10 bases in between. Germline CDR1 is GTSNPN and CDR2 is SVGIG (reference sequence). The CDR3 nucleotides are TGTGCCTGGAGCGGTCACGGCAACACTGAAGCTTTCTTT. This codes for CAWSGHGNTEAFF.

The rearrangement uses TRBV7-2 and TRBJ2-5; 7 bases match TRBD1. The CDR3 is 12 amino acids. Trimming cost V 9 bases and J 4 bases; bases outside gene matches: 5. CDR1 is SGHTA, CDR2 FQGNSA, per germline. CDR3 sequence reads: CARPTGPETQYF. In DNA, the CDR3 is TGTGCCAGGCCGACAGGGCCAGAGACCCAGTACTTC.

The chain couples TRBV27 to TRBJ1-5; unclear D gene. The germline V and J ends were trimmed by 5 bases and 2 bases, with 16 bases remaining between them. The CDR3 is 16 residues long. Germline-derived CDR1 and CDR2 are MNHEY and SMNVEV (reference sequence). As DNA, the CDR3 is TGTGCCAGCAGTGCCCGGCTCTCTCTTGGCAATCAGCCCCAGCATTTT. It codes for CASSARLSLGNQPQHF.

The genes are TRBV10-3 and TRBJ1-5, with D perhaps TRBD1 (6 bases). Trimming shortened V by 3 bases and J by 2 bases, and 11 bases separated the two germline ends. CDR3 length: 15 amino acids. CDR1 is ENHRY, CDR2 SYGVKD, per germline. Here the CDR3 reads CAISEMGQRNQPQHF. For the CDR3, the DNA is TGTGCCATCAGTGAAATGGGACAACGCAATCAGCCCCAGCATTTT.

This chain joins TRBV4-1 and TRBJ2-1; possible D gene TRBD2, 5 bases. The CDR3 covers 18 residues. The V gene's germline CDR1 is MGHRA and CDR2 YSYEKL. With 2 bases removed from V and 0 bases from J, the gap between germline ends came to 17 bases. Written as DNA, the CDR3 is TGCGCCAGCAGCCAAAACCCGCACGTAGGGAGCTCCTACAATGAGCAGTTCTTC. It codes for CASSQNPHVGSSYNEQFF.

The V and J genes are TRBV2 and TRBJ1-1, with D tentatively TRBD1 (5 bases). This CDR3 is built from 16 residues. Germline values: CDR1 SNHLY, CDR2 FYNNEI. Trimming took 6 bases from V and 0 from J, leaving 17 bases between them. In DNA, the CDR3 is TGTGCCAGCAGCTCCCGGCTCTTGACAGTGAACACTGAAGCTTTCTTT. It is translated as CASSSRLLTVNTEAFF.

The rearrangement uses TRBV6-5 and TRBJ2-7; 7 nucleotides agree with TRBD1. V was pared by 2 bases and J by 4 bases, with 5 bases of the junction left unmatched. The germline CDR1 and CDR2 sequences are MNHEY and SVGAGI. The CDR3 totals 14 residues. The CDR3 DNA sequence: TGTGCCAGCAGTTACCGGGCCAGGGGGTACGAGCAGTACTTC. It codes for CASSYRARGYEQYF.

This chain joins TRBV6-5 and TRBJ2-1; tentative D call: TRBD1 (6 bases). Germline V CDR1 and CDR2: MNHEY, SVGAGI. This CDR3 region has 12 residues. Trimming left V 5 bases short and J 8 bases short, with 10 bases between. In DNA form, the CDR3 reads TGTGCCAGCAGTAAACAGGGTTATGAGCAGTTCTTC. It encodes CASSKQGYEQFF.